Listed below are T cell receptor beta chains from one sample, sequenced in a study of blood T cell repertoires in COVID-19. Assay used: immunoSEQ multiplex PCR; TCRdb lists only in-frame clones, some missing. This sample carries 150,000 to 200,000 clones, around 83% of them seen once, and the ten largest clones take approximately 18%. Sequenced sample: peripheral blood. The origin of the receptors is a woman aged 65 to 85 who had recovered from COVID-19. The CDR3 runs from the conserved cysteine through the conserved F or W.

J: TRBJ1-5; V: TRBV5-4; CDR3: CASSPSTGKNQPQHF
J: TRBJ2-1; V: TRBV4-1; CDR3: CASSQVRLAGKHEQFF
J: TRBJ2-1; V: TRBV7-3; CDR3: CASSRGGTSPSYNEQFF
J: TRBJ2-1; V: TRBV7-3; CDR3: CASSPGLLVEQFF
J: TRBJ2-4; V: TRBV6-2/TRBV6-3; CDR3: CASSYIPGTVQYF
J: TRBJ1-4; V: TRBV2; CDR3: CASSGAGREKLFF
J: TRBJ1-3; V: TRBV3-1/TRBV3-2; CDR3: CASSPPGSGNTIYF
J: TRBJ1-1; V: TRBV10-3; CDR3: CAISDAQGGWTEAFF
J: TRBJ1-1; V: TRBV2; CDR3: CASSEVRAAPGAFF
J: TRBJ2-1; V: TRBV5-1; CDR3: CASSPHRGPQQFF
J: TRBJ1-1; V: TRBV7-9; CDR3: CASSLRGRGSTEAFF
J: TRBJ2-1; V: TRBV7-2; CDR3: CASSFGGYEQFF
J: TRBJ2-4; V: TRBV5-1; CDR3: CASSFRSQGASKNIQYF
J: TRBJ2-7; V: TRBV29-1; CDR3: CSVDRGSYEQYF
J: TRBJ2-7; V: TRBV25-1; CDR3: CASSEHGQGAVTGQYF
J: TRBJ1-2; V: TRBV19; CDR3: CASSDSYGYTF
J: TRBJ2-3; V: TRBV10-3; CDR3: CAISGGGASVTDTQYF
J: TRBJ2-5; V: TRBV3-1/TRBV3-2; CDR3: CASSQIAGQETQYF
J: TRBJ2-5; V: TRBV6-1; CDR3: CASSTGETQYF
J: TRBJ2-1; V: TRBV5-1; CDR3: CASSWPTSGGQRVYNEQFF
J: TRBJ2-5; V: TRBV6-2/TRBV6-3; CDR3: CASSPGGLAGGPRETQYF
J: TRBJ2-5; V: TRBV18; CDR3: CASPPPSGRALGETQYF
J: TRBJ1-1; V: TRBV7-2; CDR3: CASSLTYETFTMNTEAFF
J: TRBJ2-1; V: TRBV9; CDR3: CASSTLPGQGGHEQFF
J: TRBJ2-6; V: TRBV5-6; CDR3: CASSLGGTVGPPGANVLTF
J: TRBJ2-4; V: TRBV18; CDR3: CASSPGTSENIQYF
J: TRBJ2-1; V: TRBV28; CDR3: CASSRGTSGRNEQFF
J: TRBJ2-2; V: TRBV2; CDR3: CASGPPGFPTGELFF
J: TRBJ2-1; V: TRBV7-3; CDR3: CASSLDRGGYNEQFF
J: TRBJ1-1; V: TRBV7-2; CDR3: CASSSDRNTEAFF
J: TRBJ1-1; V: TRBV7-3; CDR3: CASSPPTAWNTEAFF
J: TRBJ1-1; V: TRBV24-1; CDR3: CATSAPGGAEAFF
J: TRBJ1-2; V: TRBV6-5; CDR3: CASRRDSAYGYTF
J: TRBJ1-2; V: TRBV21-1; CDR3: CASRSRNNYGYTF
J: TRBJ2-1; V: TRBV10-1; CDR3: CASGSGLAGEQFF
J: TRBJ1-1; V: TRBV12-3/TRBV12-4; CDR3: CASSRGQRAFF
J: TRBJ1-3; V: TRBV6-5; CDR3: CASSPRGDAGNTIYF
J: TRBJ1-6; V: TRBV28; CDR3: CASSFPQTGNNSPLHF
J: TRBJ1-3; V: TRBV11-3; CDR3: CASGGQTSSGNTIYF
J: TRBJ1-5; V: TRBV4-1; CDR3: CASSQARDKNQPQHF
J: TRBJ2-7; V: TRBV4-1; CDR3: CASSPGTSRNEQYF
J: TRBJ2-5; V: TRBV6-6; CDR3: CASSRQGTGKGETQYF
J: TRBJ2-3; V: TRBV3-1/TRBV3-2; CDR3: CASSLRSSTDTQYF
J: TRBJ1-2; V: TRBV7-6; CDR3: CASSRHGGGGYGYTF